This T cell receptor (beta chain) was sequenced for a study of radiation and T cells in renal cell carcinoma. Points from the study as a whole: Pretreatment tumor biopsies were lacking, so baseline clonotypes are unknown.

V shed 2 bases and J shed 1 base, with 11 bases lying between them. This CDR3 comprises 15 residues. Germline V CDR1 and CDR2: KGHSH, LQKENI. Time point meaning: blood 4 weeks post-SBRT, at nephrectomy. Documented treatment: 15 Gy SBRT to primary tumor, nephrectomy 4 weeks later. Nephrectomy followed 15 Gy stereotactic body radiation by 4 weeks. On this clone: Antigen: not known.

The protocol was immunoSEQ multiplex PCR, while the TCRdb copy is restricted to in-frame clones and leaves out a portion. The profile shows 120,000 to 150,000 clones, about 86% of them singletons. The sequenced sample was blood, obtained from a patient whose treatment included radiotherapy and nephrectomy. This TCR was sampled from a woman aged 45-65 years with renal cell carcinoma. J is TRBJ1-1 and V is TRBV18; no reliable D call. The CDR3 DNA sequence: TGTGCCAGCTCACCAGCGACGGTTGCGAACACTGAAGCTTTCTTT. This encodes CASSPATVANTEAFF.